The 21 T cell receptor beta chains below were found in one sample sequenced in a study of T cells in Graves' hyperthyroidism and ophthalmopathy. TCR beta CDR3 sequences were amplified from RNA transcripts. The primer set for the first-round RT-PCR of the TCR CDR3 was HTBI. TCRdb used MiXCR to reprocess the multiplex PCR reads, holding one entry per CDR3 protein. The table records about 840,000 distinct CDR3 sequences, roughly 40% of them present only once. Specimen: blood. These TCRs come from a man younger than 35 with Graves' hyperthyroidism.

About this clonotype: With a much larger clone just one base away, this may be a read error. J is TRBJ1-6 and V is TRBV7-2; the D is unclear. V was clipped by 5 bases and J by 8 bases, with 10 bases between them. The CDR3 consists of 13 residues. From germline, CDR1 is SGHTA and CDR2 FQGNSA. For the CDR3, the DNA is TGTGCCAGCAGCCCCCCAGGCGATTCACCCCTCCACTTT. This sequence encodes CASSPPGDSPLHF.

Worth noting for this clonotype: One junction end does not reproduce the germline sequence, and a read error may be involved. This sequence joins TRBV4-1 and TRBJ1-4, with 7 bases identical to TRBD1. CDR3 length equals 15 residues. Per germline, CDR1 MGHRA and CDR2 YSYEKL. CDR3 nucleotides: TGTGCCAGCAGCCAGCAGGGGGGTGGGTGGGAAAAACTGTTTTTT. Protein product: CASSQQGGGWEKLFF.

The CDR3 spells CASRGDGSGANVLTF. In nucleotides, the CDR3 is TGCGCCAGCAGGGGGGATGGGTCTGGGGCCAACGTCCTGACTTTC. The chain carries TRBV5-1 and TRBJ2-6; D is perhaps TRBD1 or TRBD2 (5 bases each). This CDR3 has 15 residues. V lost 5 bases, J lost 1 base, and 10 bases lay in between. Germline CDR1 reads SGHRS; CDR2 reads YFSETQ.

This clonotype was counted many times. The rearrangement uses TRBV7-9 and TRBJ2-7, with D perhaps being TRBD1 or TRBD2 (6 bases each). The CDR3 length is 16 residues. Germline-derived CDR1 and CDR2 are SEHNR and FQNEAQ (reference sequence). The ends were cut back, 4 bases at V and 5 bases at J, with 21 bases in the middle. The CDR3: CASSSLSTGSGHEQYF. CDR3 nucleotides: TGTGCCAGCAGCTCCCTATCGACAGGTAGCGGCCACGAGCAGTACTTC.

The V gene is TRBV6-4, the J gene TRBJ2-2, with D hard to call. Trimming stripped 0 bases from V and 5 bases from J, with 4 bases between. This CDR3 comprises 13 residues. Looked up from germline, CDR1 is MRHNA and CDR2 is SNTAGT. This chain's CDR3 is CASSDSETGELFF. Here the CDR3 DNA reads TGTGCCAGCAGTGACTCTGAAACCGGGGAGCTGTTTTTT.

The sample holds many counts of this clonotype. V usage is TRBV19 and J usage is TRBJ1-6; D not resolved. The CDR3 runs 15 residues. Per germline, CDR1 LNHDA and CDR2 SQIVND (reference sequence). With 3 bases removed from V and 5 bases from J, the gap between germline ends came to 11 bases. The CDR3 reads CASSITATNNSPLHF. Written as DNA, the CDR3 is TGTGCCAGTAGTATTACGGCCACCAATAATTCACCCCTCCACTTT. Looking up the rest from reference TRBV19 and TRBJ1-6 gives the full variable domain: DGGITQSPKYLFRKEGQNVTLSCEQNLNHDAMYWYRQDPGQGLRLIYYSQIVNDFQKGDIAEGYSVSREKKESFPLTVTSAQKNPTAFYLCASSITATNNSPLHFGNGTRLTVT.

Many counts were recorded for this clonotype. The V call is TRBV29-1, the J call TRBJ2-2; D remains unclear. Germline lookup yields CDR1 SQVTM and CDR2 ANQGSEA. Deletions cut 4 bases from V and 6 bases from J, with 9 bases between. The CDR3 has 12 residues. CDR3: CSVVFPAGELFF. CDR3 DNA sequence: TGCAGCGTTGTGTTCCCAGCCGGGGAGCTGTTTTTT.

Note on this clonotype: Since a much larger clone is just one base distant, this may be a read error. This sequence joins TRBV7-2 and TRBJ1-1, with D maybe TRBD1 (6 bases). This CDR3 contains 13 residues. In germline, CDR1 is SGHTA, CDR2 FQGNSA. Trimming took 4 bases from V and 4 from J, leaving 10 bases between them. Written as DNA, the CDR3 is TGTGCCAGCAGCTGGACAGAGACCACTGAAGCTTTCTTT. Encoded protein: CASSWTETTEAFF.

At least ten counts were recorded for this clonotype. The chain joins TRBV20-1 to TRBJ1-2; 9 nucleotides agree with TRBD1. Unmatched junction bases numbered 2, after V lost 0 bases and J lost 3 bases. Germline CDR1 is DFQATT and CDR2 is SNEGSKA (reference sequence). This CDR3 has 14 amino acids. The CDR3 reads CSAREGTGYYGYTF. The CDR3 nucleotides read TGCAGTGCTAGAGAAGGGACAGGGTACTATGGCTACACCTTC.

This clonotype has only one observation. A clone one base away is much larger, so this may be a read error. The CDR3: CASSSLGGASVLTF. The CDR3 DNA follows: TGCGCCAGCAGCTCCTTGGGTGGGGCCAGCGTCCTGACTTTC. The V and J genes are TRBV5-1 and TRBJ2-6; D possibly corresponds to TRBD1 (5 bases). Germline loops: CDR1 SGHRS, CDR2 YFSETQ. This CDR3 contains 14 residues.

CDR3 in amino acids: CASSEAGNPNYGYTF. The CDR3 nucleotides read TGTGCCAGCAGTGAAGCAGGGAACCCGAACTATGGCTACACCTTC. V usage is TRBV2 and J usage is TRBJ1-2; D is unresolved. The V end was cut by 0 bases, the J end by 2 bases, with 10 bases between. CDR3 length: 15 residues. Germline CDR1 and CDR2: SNHLY and FYNNEI.

The chain couples TRBV29-1 to TRBJ2-1; 12 bases are shared with TRBD2. The germline gives CDR1 SQVTM, CDR2 ANQGSEA. The CDR3 has 15 residues. V gave up 3 bases and J gave up 6 bases; unmatched junction bases: 6. CDR3 DNA: TGCAGCGTTGATCGGCTAGCGGGAGGGATCAATGAGCAGTTCTTC. It is translated as CSVDRLAGGINEQFF.

The chain uses TRBV14 and TRBJ1-1, with 8 bases aligning to TRBD1. V lost 0 bases and J lost 10; bases outside the gene matches: 4. The CDR3 runs 13 residues. Per the germline V gene, CDR1 is SGHDN and CDR2 is FVKESK. DNA for the CDR3: TGTGCCAGCAGCCAAGACCAGGGGGCGGGAGCTTTCTTT. It codes for CASSQDQGAGAFF.

In its sample, this clonotype was seen many times. This chain joins TRBV2 and TRBJ2-2; the D is unclear. Deletions cut 7 bases from V and 3 bases from J, with 9 bases between. This CDR3 contains 13 residues. Germline CDR1 is SNHLY and CDR2 is FYNNEI. CDR3 DNA: TGTGCCAGCATGGCAGTTGACACCGGGGAGCTGTTTTTT. Protein: CASMAVDTGELFF. The full variable domain, with the rest looked up from reference TRBV2 and TRBJ2-2, is EPEVTQTPSHQVTQMGQEVILRCVPISNHLYFYWYRQILGQKVEFLVSFYNNEISEKSEIFDDQFSVERPDGSNFTLKIRSTKLEDSAMYFCASMAVDTGELFFGEGSRLTVL.

This clonotype was found many times. V and J are TRBV2 and TRBJ2-5; the D gene is possibly TRBD2 (6 bases). Germline values: CDR1 SNHLY, CDR2 FYNNEI. V shed 11 bases and J shed 9 bases, with 28 bases lying between them. This CDR3 is built from 15 residues. The CDR3 loop reads CAGASLGSTKRPQYF. The CDR3 region has the DNA TGTGCCGGCGCCAGTCTCGGGAGTACCAAGAGACCCCAGTACTTC.

This clonotype was observed a few times. This chain joins TRBV15 and TRBJ2-7, with 7 bases aligning to TRBD2. The CDR3 length is 17 residues. From germline, CDR1 is LNHNV and CDR2 YYDKDF (reference sequence). With V trimmed by 0 bases and J by 2 bases, 10 bases remained unmatched. CDR3 DNA: TGTGCCACCAGCAGAGATCGCGCAAGCGGGACGGCCTACGAGCAGTACTTC. Translation: CATSRDRASGTAYEQYF. The full variable domain, in which reference TRBV15 and TRBJ2-7 provide the parts outside the CDR3, is DAMVIQNPRYQVTQFGKPVTLSCSQTLNHNVMYWYQQKSSQAPKLLFHYYDKDFNNEADTPDNFQSRRPNTSFCFLDIRSPGLGDTAMYLCATSRDRASGTAYEQYFGPGTRLTVT.

About this clonotype: This could be a read error, since a much larger clone is one nucleotide away. CDR3 region: CASSALTAETQYF. CDR3 bases: TGTGCCAGCAGCGCGCTGACAGCGGAGACCCAGTACTTC. The V call is TRBV9, the J call TRBJ2-5; D perhaps matches TRBD1 (5 bases). Germline V CDR1 and CDR2: SGDLS, YYNGEE. This CDR3 region has 13 residues. Trimming shortened V by 3 bases and J by 5 bases, and 11 bases separated the two germline ends.

Turning to this clonotype: One junction end disagrees with the germline gene, perhaps due to a read error. The chain carries TRBV7-8 and TRBJ1-2, with 7 bases matching TRBD1. CDR3 size: 14 residues. Germline V gives CDR1 SGHVS, CDR2 FQNEAQ. The CDR3 nucleotides are TGCGCCAGCAGCCAGAACAGGGGAAACTATGGCTACACCTTC. Residues: CASSQNRGNYGYTF.

The V gene is TRBV10-3, the J gene TRBJ1-5, with 9 bases lining up with TRBD1. The CDR3 runs 13 residues. Germline V gives CDR1 ENHRY, CDR2 SYGVKD. Trimming took 10 bases from V and 5 from J; bases not matched to a gene: 6. CDR3 protein: CATGTGSHQPQHF. CDR3 bases: TGTGCCACCGGGACAGGGTCGCATCAGCCCCAGCATTTT.

This clonotype came up many times. This chain connects TRBV2 to TRBJ1-5; D is perhaps TRBD1 (5 bases). This CDR3 region has 15 residues. V gave up 4 bases and J gave up 1 base, with 11 bases separating them. The germline CDR1 and CDR2 sequences are SNHLY and FYNNEI. The CDR3 reads CASSARDGSNQPQHF. The CDR3 coding sequence is TGTGCCAGCAGTGCCAGGGACGGGAGCAATCAGCCCCAGCATTTT.

The chain has TRBV19 and TRBJ1-6; TRBD1 aligns across 8 bases. Looked up from germline, CDR1 is LNHDA and CDR2 is SQIVND (reference sequence). V gave up 3 bases and J gave up 9 bases; unmatched junction bases: 7. CDR3 size: 15 residues. CDR3 loop: CASSIAGTGGSPLHF. CDR3 nucleotide sequence: TGTGCCAGTAGTATTGCAGGGACAGGCGGTTCACCCCTCCACTTT.